This T cell receptor (beta chain) was sequenced in a study of T cells after somatic rescue of genetic block. The data were produced by immunoSEQ multiplex PCR, yet TCRdb's version contains in-frame clones alone and is incomplete. The top ten hold roughly 1.5% of the sample, which has tens of thousands of clones, just under 90% seen once. This CDR3 spans 13 amino acids. Germline CDR1 and CDR2: SGHVS and FNYEAQ. The V gene end was trimmed by 4 bases and the J gene end by 8 bases; junction bases not matched to a gene: 7. The origin of this receptor is a young woman. The genes are TRBV7-6 and TRBJ1-1, with TRBD1 matching over 7 bases. Sequenced input: peripheral blood mononuclear cells (PBMCs). As DNA, the CDR3 is TGTGCCAGCAGCTCACAGACAGGGCACGAAGCTTTCTTT. It specifies CASSSQTGHEAFF.